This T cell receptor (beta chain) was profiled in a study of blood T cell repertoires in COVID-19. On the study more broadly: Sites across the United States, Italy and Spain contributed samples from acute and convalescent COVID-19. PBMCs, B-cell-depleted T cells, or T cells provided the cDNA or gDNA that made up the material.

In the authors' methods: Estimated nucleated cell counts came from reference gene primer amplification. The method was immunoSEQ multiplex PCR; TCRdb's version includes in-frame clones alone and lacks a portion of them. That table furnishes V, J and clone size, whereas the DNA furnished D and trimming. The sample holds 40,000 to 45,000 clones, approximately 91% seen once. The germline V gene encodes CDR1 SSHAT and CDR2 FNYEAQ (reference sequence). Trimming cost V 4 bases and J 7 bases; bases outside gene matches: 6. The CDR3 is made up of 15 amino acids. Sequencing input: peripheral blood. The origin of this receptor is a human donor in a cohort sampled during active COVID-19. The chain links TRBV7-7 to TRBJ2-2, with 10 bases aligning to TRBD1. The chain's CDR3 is CASSSTTGGRGELFF. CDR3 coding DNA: TGTGCCAGCAGCTCGACGACAGGGGGCCGCGGGGAGCTGTTTTTT.